A selection of T cell receptor beta chains follows, all from one sample in a study of T-cell memory formation after mild COVID-19. TCRdb called the 5' RACE reads again in MiXCR, with one record for every CDR3 protein. Of roughly 380,000 distinct CDR3 sequences detected, around 27% appear once; the ten largest clones hold roughly 12%. Material for sequencing was PBMCs or a T cell subset sorted from them (not recorded which). Every receptor here comes from an adult woman who had mild COVID-19 (a few samples of this study predate the infection). Cell type and time point are not known. Each CDR3 is given with its conserved first and last residue. Fields, in order: D gene, J gene, V gene, clone size, CDR3 DNA, CDR3 protein. D genes are given only for firm matches. Clone size appears in some rows only: once, few, many, or a class for an expanded clone.

>-|TRBJ1-1|TRBV12-3/TRBV12-4|-
TGTGCCAGCAGTCTCTTGGGGGGCTTTGAAGCTTTCTTT
CASSLLGGFEAFF
>TRBD2|TRBJ2-1|TRBV12-5|-
TGTGCTAGTGGTCCCGGGACTAGCGAGTACAATGAGCAGTTCTTC
CASGPGTSEYNEQFF
>-|TRBJ2-3|TRBV12-3/TRBV12-4|-
TGTGCCAGCAGTTTGGGGGGTAGCGGCACAGATACGCAGTATTTT
CASSLGGSGTDTQYF
>-|TRBJ2-3|TRBV30|few
TGTGCCTGCGAATTAGTAGATACGCAGTATTTT
CACELVDTQYF
>-|TRBJ2-6|TRBV4-2|few
TGTTCCAGCAGCCAAGACCCCCCTACAAATGCCAACGTCCTGACTTTC
CSSSQDPPTNANVLTF
>TRBD1|TRBJ1-1|TRBV12-3/TRBV12-4|-
TGTGCCAGCAGTTGGACAGGGTTGAACACTGAAGCTTTCTTT
CASSWTGLNTEAFF
>-|TRBJ1-5|TRBV6-2/TRBV6-3|-
TGTGCCAGCAGTTACGGTTCCGGGACGGTTAGCAATCAGCCCCAGCATTTT
CASSYGSGTVSNQPQHF
>-|TRBJ2-1|TRBV24-1|-
TGTGCCACCAGTGATTTAGGGCCACTACATGAGCAGTTCTTC
CATSDLGPLHEQFF
>TRBD1|TRBJ2-7|TRBV20-1|-
TGCAAAATACAGGGGCTATCATCCTACGAGCAGTACTTC
CKIQGLSSYEQYF
>TRBD2|TRBJ2-7|TRBV20-1|-
TGCAGTGCTAGAGCCCTAGCGGGGGAAACCTACGAGCAGTACTTC
CSARALAGETYEQYF
>TRBD2|TRBJ2-7|TRBV5-1|many
TGCGCCAGCAGCTTGGAGCTAGCGGGAGTCGGCGAGCAGTACTTC
CASSLELAGVGEQYF
>TRBD2|TRBJ2-1|TRBV12-3/TRBV12-4|-
TGTGCCAGCAGTCCCCAACCCTCGGGGGGCAATGAGCAGTTCTTC
CASSPQPSGGNEQFF
>TRBD1|TRBJ1-4|TRBV3-1|few
TGTGCCAGCAGCCAACCTCGATGGGGACAGGGAATTGAAAAACTGTTTTTT
CASSQPRWGQGIEKLFF
>TRBD2|TRBJ2-2|TRBV5-6|-
TGTGCCAGCAGCCCCGTTTTGGGACTAGCGGGGGCGAACACCGGGGAGCTGTTTTTT
CASSPVLGLAGANTGELFF
>-|TRBJ2-3|TRBV7-9|-
TGTGCCAGCAGCGCAGGCGACAGAACTCGACCAGATACGCAGTATTTT
CASSAGDRTRPDTQYF
>-|TRBJ2-7|TRBV20-1|few
TGCAGTGCCACCGTTAGGGGGGATTGGTACGAGCAGTACTTC
CSATVRGDWYEQYF
>TRBD2|TRBJ2-1|TRBV20-1|few
TGCAGTGCTAGAGATCTAGCGGGAGGGCCCAATGAGCAGTTCTTC
CSARDLAGGPNEQFF
>-|TRBJ2-1|TRBV20-1|few
TGCAGTGCTCAGACTAGGCCGTCCTACAATGAGCAGTTCTTC
CSAQTRPSYNEQFF
>-|TRBJ1-6|TRBV5-1|few
TGCGCCAGCAGCCCCACAGGGTTGGAATATTCACCCCTCCACTTT
CASSPTGLEYSPLHF
>-|TRBJ2-3|TRBV3-1|few
TGTGCCAGCAGCCAAGATTTGGAACTAGGGGGGTCGGATACGCAGTATTTT
CASSQDLELGGSDTQYF
>-|TRBJ1-1|TRBV5-1|-
TGCGCCAGCAGCGCAAGGGGATTGAACACTGAAGCTTTCTTT
CASSARGLNTEAFF
>TRBD1|TRBJ2-7|TRBV6-1|few
TGTGCCATATCTAGGACAGGGCCTCCCTCCTACGAGCAGTACTTC
CAISRTGPPSYEQYF
>-|TRBJ2-3|TRBV24-1|-
TGTGCCACCAGTGATTTGGGACTGGGGACAGATACGCAGTATTTT
CATSDLGLGTDTQYF
>TRBD2|TRBJ2-3|TRBV7-2|-
TGTGCCAGCAGCTTTCTAGCGGGGGGCGTTGCAGATACGCAGTATTTT
CASSFLAGGVADTQYF
>TRBD2|TRBJ2-3|TRBV6-5|many
TGTGCCACCAAGCGGGAGGGTCGCACAGATACGCAGTATTTT
CATKREGRTDTQYF
>-|TRBJ2-6|TRBV12-3/TRBV12-4|few
TGTGCCAGCAGTTTATCCAGGGGGGGCGACTCTGGGGCCAACGTCCTGACTTTC
CASSLSRGGDSGANVLTF
>-|TRBJ2-1|TRBV6-6|-
TGTGCCAGCAGTTACACCTCCGGGACGAGCGGCAATGAGCAGTTCTTC
CASSYTSGTSGNEQFF
>-|TRBJ1-1|TRBV6-6|-
TGTGCCAGCAGTCATCCCGCGGGAAACACTGAAGCTTTCTTT
CASSHPAGNTEAFF
>TRBD2|TRBJ2-1|TRBV11-2|-
TGTGCCAGCAGCTTATTCGGGGGGTACAATGAGCAGTTCTTC
CASSLFGGYNEQFF
>-|TRBJ1-1|TRBV7-3|many
TGTGCCAGCAGCTCGGCGGGACTCGGGAACACTGAAGCTTTCTTT
CASSSAGLGNTEAFF
>-|TRBJ1-1|TRBV15|-
TGTGCCACCGTCAAGAGTCCGGGCGGGAACACTGAAGCTTTCTTT
CATVKSPGGNTEAFF
>-|TRBJ1-2|TRBV30|-
TGTGCCTGGAGTGACCTGGGGGGCTATGGCTACACCTTC
CAWSDLGGYGYTF
>-|TRBJ2-5|TRBV15|-
TGTGCCACCAGCAGAGATGTCGGGGGCATGGAGACCCAGTACTTC
CATSRDVGGMETQYF
>-|TRBJ1-2|TRBV9|-
TGTGCCAGCAGCGTAAACCTCCGGCAGGAGGGGGATAACTATGGCTACACCTTC
CASSVNLRQEGDNYGYTF
>TRBD1|TRBJ1-2|TRBV2|many
TGTGCCAGCAGCTCGGGACAGGGCTATGGCTACACCTTC
CASSSGQGYGYTF
>-|TRBJ2-6|TRBV5-1|-
TGCGCCAGCAGACCCGCCGGACCTGGGGCCAACGTCCTGACTTTC
CASRPAGPGANVLTF
>-|TRBJ2-1|TRBV24-1|-
TGTGCCACCAGTGACACCTCGCGAGGGGGGGCCAATGAGCAGTTCTTC
CATSDTSRGGANEQFF
>-|TRBJ1-6|TRBV5-5|few
TGTGCCAGCAGCTTGGCCGTCCCAGGGGTGTCCTATAATTCACCCCTCCACTTT
CASSLAVPGVSYNSPLHF
>-|TRBJ2-2|TRBV7-3|few
TGTGCCAGCAGCTTAGAAAGACCACCCCTGTTTTTT
CASSLERPPLFF
>-|TRBJ2-1|TRBV4-2|-
TGTGCCAGCAGCCAAGAATATCAGGGGCTATACAATGAGCAGTTCTTC
CASSQEYQGLYNEQFF
>TRBD1|TRBJ1-5|TRBV4-1|many
TGCGCCAGCAGCCACCAAGGACAGGGAAGTAATCAGCCCCAGCATTTT
CASSHQGQGSNQPQHF
>-|TRBJ2-7|TRBV28|few
TGTGCCAGCAGTCCCGATCTCTACGAGCAGTACTTC
CASSPDLYEQYF
>TRBD1|TRBJ1-2|TRBV6-5|few
TGTGCCAGCAAAGGGGACAGGGGGGAACATGGCTACACCTTC
CASKGDRGEHGYTF
>-|TRBJ2-7|TRBV5-1|many
TGCGCCAGCAGCTTGAGTCGGGACGCCTTCGAGCAGTACTTC
CASSLSRDAFEQYF
>TRBD1|TRBJ1-1|TRBV6-2/TRBV6-3|few
TGTGCCAGCAGACTCAACAGGGGAGCTTTCGACACTGAAGCTTTCTTT
CASRLNRGAFDTEAFF
>TRBD1|TRBJ2-7|TRBV3-1|few
TGTGCCAGCAGCCAGTACAGGGGTTACGAGCAGTACTTC
CASSQYRGYEQYF
>TRBD1|TRBJ2-2|TRBV2|few
TGTGCCAGCAGGGGGACAGTGAACACCGGGGAGCTGTTTTTT
CASRGTVNTGELFF
>-|TRBJ2-5|TRBV6-5|few
TGTGCCAGCAGTGCTTCCGGGGGTCAAGAGACCCAGTACTTC
CASSASGGQETQYF
>-|TRBJ2-2|TRBV20-1|few
TGCAGTGCCGACAGGCCGATGAACACCGGGGAGCTGTTTTTT
CSADRPMNTGELFF
>-|TRBJ1-1|TRBV7-9|-
TGTGCCAGCAGCTTATCCGGGACGGTGAACACTGAAGCTTTCTTT
CASSLSGTVNTEAFF
>-|TRBJ2-2|TRBV7-9|few
TGTGCCAGCAGCCTCCCCAGCTCCGGGGAGCTGTTTTTT
CASSLPSSGELFF
>-|TRBJ2-1|TRBV6-6|many
TGTGCCAGCAGTTACTCGGCGGTATACAATGAGCAGTTCTTC
CASSYSAVYNEQFF
>-|TRBJ2-7|TRBV9|-
TGTGCCAGCAGCGGGGGGGACAGCCCCTACGAGCAGTACTTC
CASSGGDSPYEQYF
>-|TRBJ2-1|TRBV10-3|many
TGTGCCATCAGTGAGTACGGACCGACGGGGGAGCAGTTCTTC
CAISEYGPTGEQFF
>-|TRBJ2-2|TRBV29-1|few
TGCAGCGTTGAAAGGGCGTCCGGCGGGGAGCTGTTTTTT
CSVERASGGELFF
>TRBD2|TRBJ2-1|TRBV7-2|few
TGTGCCAGCAGCTTCGGGACTAGCGGGAGTGAGGAGTTCTTC
CASSFGTSGSEEFF
>-|TRBJ2-1|TRBV18|few
TGTGCCAGCTCACCGGACATCCTTTCCTACAATGAGCAGTTCTTC
CASSPDILSYNEQFF
>-|TRBJ2-3|TRBV11-1|few
TGTGCCAGCAGCTTAGCAGGGCAGACTACAGATACGCAGTATTTT
CASSLAGQTTDTQYF
>TRBD2|TRBJ2-1|TRBV5-1|few
TGCGCCAGCAGCTGCCAGCGGGAGGGCCAGAGCCCCTTC
CASSCQREGQSPF